Below are 20 T cell receptor beta chains sequenced from a single sample in a study of immune cell composition in non-small cell lung cancer. Here immunoSEQ multiplex PCR was the method, and the copy in TCRdb shows in-frame clones only, minus some. The data show 1,000 to 1,500 clones, with less than 90% seen just once and around 4.1% held by the top ten. The specimen was lung tumor tissue. These receptors all come from a human donor with non-small cell lung cancer.

The J gene is TRBJ1-2, the V gene TRBV10-3; D gene ambiguous. This CDR3 is 14 amino acids long. V lost 3 bases and J 3 bases, leaving 11 bases between the germline ends. From germline, CDR1 is ENHRY and CDR2 SYGVKD. CDR3 residues: CAISDFSIHYGYTF. The CDR3 DNA sequence: TGTGCCATCAGTGATTTTAGTATCCACTATGGCTACACCTTC.

The V call is TRBV5-1, the J call TRBJ2-7; a possible D gene is TRBD2 (5 bases). The CDR3 length is 14 residues. Trimming left V 4 bases short and J 2 bases short, with 13 bases between. Germline CDR1 and CDR2: SGHRS and YFSETQ. Here the CDR3 reads CASSPRTGTYEQYF. In DNA, the CDR3 is TGCGCCAGCAGCCCTCGGACTGGAACCTACGAGCAGTACTTC.

This sequence joins TRBV7-2 and TRBJ1-1, with a weak D call TRBD1 (5 bases). V dropped 1 base and J dropped 4 bases, with 13 bases sitting between them. The CDR3 consists of 15 residues. Germline V gene data show CDR1 as SGHTA and CDR2 as FQGNSA. CDR3 region: CASSLGGREGTEAFF. CDR3 DNA sequence: TGTGCCAGCAGCTTAGGAGGCAGGGAAGGCACTGAAGCTTTCTTT.

This chain connects TRBV6-1 to TRBJ2-2; D possibly corresponds to TRBD1 (5 bases). Germline V gene sequence: CDR1 MNHNS, CDR2 SASEGT. The CDR3 is 14 residues long. V was clipped by 2 bases and J by 4 bases, with 8 bases between them. In DNA, the CDR3 is TGTGCCAGCAGTGAATGGGGCAGCACCGGGGAGCTGTTTTTT. Translating gives CASSEWGSTGELFF.

The CDR3 DNA reads as TGTGCCAGCAGCCCTCGGACTAGTTATCGGCTATACAATGAGCAGTTCTTC. It yields the protein CASSPRTSYRLYNEQFF. The gene calls are TRBV7-9 and TRBJ2-1, with TRBD2 matching 7 bases. Unmatched junction bases numbered 14, after V lost 5 bases and J lost 4 bases. CDR1 and CDR2 (germline): SEHNR, FQNEAQ (reference sequence). CDR3 length: 17 residues. Using reference TRBV7-9 and TRBJ2-1 for the parts outside the CDR3, the full variable domain is DTGVSQNPRHKITKRGQNVTFRCDPISEHNRLYWYRQTLGQGPEFLTYFQNEAQLEKSRLLSDRFSAERPKGSFSTLEIQRTEQGDSAMYLCASSPRTSYRLYNEQFFGPGTRLTVL.

V is TRBV7-2 and J is TRBJ2-1; TRBD2 matches at 11 bases. The CDR3 extends over 18 amino acids. The V gene end was trimmed by 5 bases and the J gene end by 6 bases; junction bases not matched to a gene: 15. The V gene's germline CDR1 is SGHTA and CDR2 FQGNSA. Here the CDR3 reads CASSRPSTGTSGFNEQFF. For the CDR3, the DNA is TGTGCCAGCAGCCGACCCTCAACCGGGACTAGCGGCTTCAATGAGCAGTTCTTC.

The chain uses TRBV28 and TRBJ2-7; 11 bases are shared with TRBD2. The CDR3 has 15 amino acids. CDR1 MDHEN and CDR2 SYDVKM come from the germline V gene. J gave up 1 base and V 5 bases, and 4 bases lay outside the gene matches. The CDR3 sequence is CASSASSGRSYEQYF. As DNA, the CDR3 is TGTGCCAGCAGTGCCTCTAGCGGGAGGTCCTACGAGCAGTACTTC.

The chain links TRBV19 to TRBJ2-2, with D possibly matching TRBD1 (5 bases). The germline gives CDR1 LNHDA, CDR2 SQIVND (reference sequence). The V gene lost 3 bases and the J gene lost 5 bases, with 13 bases spanning the gap. The CDR3 is made up of 15 amino acids. The CDR3, as DNA: TGTGCCAGTAGTATCATCAGGGTGGAAACCGGGGAGCTGTTTTTT. Translating it yields CASSIIRVETGELFF. Based on the CDR3 plus reference TRBV19 and TRBJ2-2, the full variable domain is DGGITQSPKYLFRKEGQNVTLSCEQNLNHDAMYWYRQDPGQGLRLIYYSQIVNDFQKGDIAEGYSVSREKKESFPLTVTSAQKNPTAFYLCASSIIRVETGELFFGEGSRLTVL.

This chain joins TRBV4-1 and TRBJ1-2; maybe TRBD1 (6 bases). The CDR3 covers 15 residues. The germline V gene has CDR1 MGHRA and CDR2 YSYEKL. Trimming took off 0 bases at V and 8 bases at J, with 16 bases between the two ends. CDR3 sequence: CASSQEIRGIGGYTF. The DNA of the CDR3 is TGCGCCAGCAGCCAAGAGATCAGGGGTATAGGAGGCTACACCTTC.

The J gene is TRBJ2-7, the V gene TRBV28; TRBD1 might be the D (6 bases). V lost 6 bases to trimming and J lost 5 bases, with 17 bases between them. This CDR3 has 14 amino acids. CDR1 is MDHEN and CDR2 is SYDVKM in the germline V gene. The CDR3 reads CASRDSGSLNEQYF. The DNA for the CDR3 is TGTGCCAGCAGGGACAGTGGCTCCTTGAACGAGCAGTACTTC.

V gene TRBV6-5 combines with J gene TRBJ1-6; possible D gene TRBD1, 6 bases. The CDR3 spans 15 residues. The germline V gene encodes CDR1 MNHEY and CDR2 SVGAGI. V was clipped by 6 bases and J by 11 bases, with 20 bases between them. The CDR3 region has the DNA TGTGCCAGCAGCCTCCTACATACAGGGAAGACACCCCTCCACTTT. Protein: CASSLLHTGKTPLHF.

This clone appeared once. The chain recombines TRBV28 with TRBJ1-6; D perhaps matches TRBD1 (6 bases). V lost 5 bases and J lost 7, with 9 bases in between. Germline CDR1 and CDR2: MDHEN and SYDVKM. The CDR3 sequence is 13 residues long. The CDR3 loop reads CASSGGANSPLHF. For the CDR3, the DNA is TGTGCCAGCAGTGGGGGGGCGAATTCACCCCTCCACTTT. Variable domain in full (rest from reference TRBV28 and TRBJ1-6): DVKVTQSSRYLVKRTGEKVFLECVQDMDHENMFWYRQDPGLGLRLIYFSYDVKMKEKGDIPEGYSVSREKKERFSLILESASTNQTSMYLCASSGGANSPLHFGNGTRLTVT.

The rearrangement links TRBV7-2 to TRBJ2-5; 9 nucleotides align to TRBD1. There are 15 residues in the CDR3. Germline lookup yields CDR1 SGHTA and CDR2 FQGNSA. V lost 3 bases and J lost 5; bases outside the gene matches: 7. In DNA, the CDR3 is TGTGCCAGCAGCTTTAGACAGGGGGGGTCCGAGACCCAGTACTTC. It specifies CASSFRQGGSETQYF. Supplemented by reference TRBV7-2 and TRBJ2-5, the full variable domain reads GAGVSQSPSNKVTEKGKDVELRCDPISGHTALYWYRQSLGQGLEFLIYFQGNSAPDKSGLPSDRFSAERTGGSVSTLTIQRTQQEDSAVYLCASSFRQGGSETQYFGPGTRLLVL.

This clone appeared once. The chain joins TRBV18 to TRBJ1-2; TRBD1 agrees at 12 bases. The ends lost 3 bases at V and 8 bases at J; junction bases unmatched: 4. CDR1 KGHSH and CDR2 LQKENI come from the germline V gene. CDR3 length: 14 residues. The CDR3 region has the DNA TGTGCCAGCTCACCGGGACAGGGGGCTCGAGGCTACACCTTC. Amino acid sequence: CASSPGQGARGYTF.

This chain uses TRBV18 with TRBJ2-2, with TRBD2 matching over 9 bases. After removal of 5 bases from V and 4 bases from J, the junction contained 2 bases not matched to a gene. The CDR3 loop spans 14 amino acids. Germline-derived CDR1 and CDR2 are KGHSH and LQKENI. The CDR3 is CASSSGRSTGELFF. The CDR3 nucleotides read TGTGCCAGCTCAAGCGGGAGGAGCACCGGGGAGCTGTTTTTT. The full variable domain, in which reference TRBV18 and TRBJ2-2 provide the parts outside the CDR3, is NAGVMQNPRHLVRRRGQEARLRCSPMKGHSHVYWYRQLPEEGLKFMVYLQKENIIDESGMPKERFSAEFPKEGPSILRIQQVVRGDSAAYFCASSSGRSTGELFFGEGSRLTVL.

The chain joins TRBV19 to TRBJ2-2; the match to TRBD2 covers 7 bases. This CDR3 comprises 16 residues. V trimming: 3 bases; J trimming: 1 base; junction bases outside the gene matches: 5. Germline V gene data show CDR1 as LNHDA and CDR2 as SQIVND (reference sequence). The CDR3 sequence is CASSMSGLQNTGELFF. CDR3 nucleotides: TGTGCCAGTAGTATGTCGGGACTACAGAACACCGGGGAGCTGTTTTTT.

V is TRBV28 and J is TRBJ1-2, with 9 bases identical to TRBD1. In germline, CDR1 is MDHEN, CDR2 SYDVKM. The CDR3 is 14 residues long. V lost 10 bases, J lost 4 bases, and 10 bases stayed unmatched. The CDR3 nucleotides are TGTGCCACCCATAAACAGGGGGCGGCCTATGGCTACACCTTC. This translates into CATHKQGAAYGYTF.

The CDR3 here is CASSLSLGGQGQNEQFF. CDR3 coding DNA: TGTGCCAGCAGCTTATCTCTTGGGGGACAGGGGCAGAATGAGCAGTTCTTC. The rearrangement joins TRBV11-2 to TRBJ2-1, with 10 bases matching TRBD1. J was trimmed by 7 bases and V by 2 bases; bases with no gene match: 11. Germline V CDR1 and CDR2: SGHAT, FQNNGV. The CDR3 covers 17 residues.

The rearrangement uses TRBV7-2 and TRBJ1-3, with 7 bases matching TRBD1. The CDR3 totals 15 residues. V gave up 5 bases and J gave up 3 bases; unmatched junction bases: 7. The germline CDR1 and CDR2 sequences are SGHTA and FQGNSA. The CDR3 sequence is CASSQRQGGGNTIYF. CDR3 DNA sequence: TGTGCCAGCAGCCAAAGGCAGGGGGGTGGAAACACCATATATTTT.

This sequence joins TRBV2 and TRBJ1-5, with D possibly TRBD1 on 5 matching bases. Trimming pared 6 bases from V and 7 bases from J, leaving 19 bases between. Germline assignment: CDR1 SNHLY and CDR2 FYNNEI. The CDR3 runs 15 residues. CDR3 region: CASRADISSSQPQHF. The DNA for the CDR3 is TGTGCCAGCAGGGCGGACATCTCTTCATCCCAGCCCCAGCATTTT.